This TCR beta chain was profiled in a study of a mutant IDH1 vaccine in newly diagnosed glioma. Across the whole study: Treated individuals were 62.5% male and approximately 40% female, averaging 40.4 years of age. Therapy received beforehand was radiotherapy, temozolomide, or both, with most patients given both.

The study, taken as a whole, reports: Of all patients, 93.3% showed vaccine-induced immune responses.

Time point described: baseline, week 1 (first vaccination visit). Treatment meaning: pre-vaccination baseline after standard-of-care therapy. The CDR3 is 18 amino acids. V was pared by 0 bases and J by 0 bases, with 17 bases between. Germline V gene data show CDR1 as SGHNT and CDR2 as YYREEE (reference sequence). Comments on this clone: Its antigen is currently unknown.

The table came from immunoSEQ multiplex PCR; TCRdb's copy has only in-frame clones and leaves some out. The sample shows about 23,000 clones, 90% to 95% of them seen only once. V and J are TRBV5-4 and TRBJ2-3; possible D gene TRBD1, 5 bases. The sequencing used PBMCs, collected from a glioma patient treated with radiotherapy, temozolomide or both. The clonotype was recovered from a man aged 25 to 45 with glioma. This CDR3 is CASSLATDKYSSTDTQYF. CDR3 in DNA: TGTGCCAGCAGCTTGGCTACGGACAAGTATTCTAGCACAGATACGCAGTATTTT. The variable domain in full, completed from reference TRBV5-4 and TRBJ2-3, reads ETGVTQSPTHLIKTRGQQVTLRCSSQSGHNTVSWYQQALGQGPQFIFQYYREEENGRGNFPPRFSGLQFPNYSSELNVNALELDDSALYLCASSLATDKYSSTDTQYFGPGTRLTVL.